This T cell receptor (beta chain) was captured by sequencing in a study of blood T cell repertoires in COVID-19. Study information: Collection of acute and convalescent COVID-19 samples took place in the United States, Italy and Spain. From T cells, B-cell-depleted T cells, or PBMCs came the material, which was cDNA or gDNA.

The CDR3 sequence is 11 residues long. Trimming shortened V by 5 bases and J by 4 bases, and 3 bases separated the two germline ends. The method was immunoSEQ multiplex PCR; TCRdb's version includes in-frame clones alone and lacks a portion of them. The sample has about 93,000 clones, roughly 85% seen once. This clonotype was obtained from a human donor in a cohort sampled during active COVID-19. The chain has TRBV12-3 or TRBV12-4 and TRBJ2-1; D not certain. Sequences were obtained from peripheral blood. This CDR3 reads CASSLYNEQFF. For the CDR3, the DNA is TGTGCCAGCAGTCTATACAATGAGCAGTTCTTC.